One and the same sample provided the 5 T cell receptor beta chains below, sequenced in a study of T-cell reconstitution after alpha-beta-depleted transplantation in children. A TCRbeta library incorporating unique molecular identifiers was prepared. Each CDR3 protein is one row after TCRdb ran MiXCR on the PCR reads. This table holds some 340,000 distinct CDR3 sequences, under 13% found once. The sequenced sample was PBMCs from the stem cell graft donor, obtained from the stem cell graft. These receptor sequences come from a human donor who donated a stem cell graft to a child with acute lymphoblastic leukemia.

There are a few counts of this clonotype. V is TRBV28 and J is TRBJ2-3; D gene uncertain. The V gene lost 6 bases and the J gene lost 0 bases, with 7 bases spanning the gap. The CDR3 is made up of 13 amino acids. Germline assignment: CDR1 MDHEN and CDR2 SYDVKM. The CDR3: CASRSSSTDTQYF. The DNA for the CDR3 is TGTGCCAGCAGGTCCTCTAGCACAGATACGCAGTATTTT. The full variable domain, in which reference TRBV28 and TRBJ2-3 provide the parts outside the CDR3, is DVKVTQSSRYLVKRTGEKVFLECVQDMDHENMFWYRQDPGLGLRLIYFSYDVKMKEKGDIPEGYSVSREKKERFSLILESASTNQTSMYLCASRSSSTDTQYFGPGTRLTVL.

V is TRBV6-1 and J is TRBJ2-3, with 10 bases that match TRBD2. Germline V gene lookup returns CDR1 MNHNS and CDR2 SASEGT. The trim removed 7 bases at V and 6 bases at J, leaving 4 bases unmatched. This CDR3 region has 13 residues. CDR3 DNA sequence: TGTGCCAGCAAGCTAGCGGGGGTGGATACGCAGTATTTT. Its translation: CASKLAGVDTQYF.

V usage is TRBV12-3 or TRBV12-4 and J usage is TRBJ1-1, with 7 bases identical to TRBD1. The CDR3 has 14 residues. Trimming cost V 6 bases and J 0 bases; bases outside gene matches: 4. Written as DNA, the CDR3 is TGTGCCAGCAGATGGGACAGTATGAACACTGAAGCTTTCTTT. This codes for CASRWDSMNTEAFF.

The chain carries TRBV7-2 and TRBJ2-5; TRBD2 aligns across 8 bases. Germline V CDR1 and CDR2: SGHTA, FQGNSA. The CDR3 loop spans 15 amino acids. Trimming cost V 6 bases and J 4 bases; bases outside gene matches: 10. The CDR3 nucleotides are TGTGCCAGCAGTCCCTCGGCTAGCGGGTTAGAGACCCAGTACTTC. Its protein product is CASSPSASGLETQYF.

In this sample, this clonotype turned up a few times. The CDR3 spells CASGDGGPEAFF. The DNA of the CDR3 is TGTGCCAGCGGGGATGGGGGGCCTGAAGCTTTCTTT. The gene calls are TRBV5-6 and TRBJ1-1; possible D gene TRBD1, 6 bases. V was clipped by 7 bases and J by 6 bases, with 13 bases between them. The CDR3 is 12 amino acids. Germline V gives CDR1 SGHDT, CDR2 YYEEEE.